This T cell receptor (beta chain) was retrieved from a study of post-analysis software for immune sequencing data. Overall study context: Secondary progressive, relapsing-remitting and progressive-relapsing multiple sclerosis were among the included disease courses. Study-wide findings and caveats: Strong co-clustering by F measure linked samples that shared a preparation batch. Compared with controls, patients had more of roughly 5 TRBV segments, including TRBV5-6, TRBV5-1 and TRBV20-1.

The V end was cut by 6 bases, the J end by 4 bases, with 12 bases between. Germline V CDR1 and CDR2: SEHNR, FQNEAQ (reference sequence). The CDR3 spans 14 residues. Concerning this clonotype: Its antigen is still unknown.

Unique molecular identifiers were present in the TCR beta cDNA libraries. TCRdb reprocessed the PCR reads via MiXCR and lists one record per CDR3 protein. The repertoire includes roughly 580,000 distinct CDR3 sequences, roughly 46% of them detected once, and 1.5% to 2% sits in the top ten. This sequence was found in a girl under 18 with multiple sclerosis. The sequencing sample was made of blood. The rearrangement links TRBV7-9 to TRBJ2-2; D not certain. The CDR3: CASRWFGRTGELFF. The CDR3 DNA is TGTGCCAGCAGGTGGTTCGGCCGCACCGGGGAGCTGTTTTTT. Full variable domain (missing parts from reference TRBV7-9 and TRBJ2-2): DTGVSQNPRHKITKRGQNVTFRCDPISEHNRLYWYRQTLGQGPEFLTYFQNEAQLEKSRLLSDRFSAERPKGSFSTLEIQRTEQGDSAMYLCASRWFGRTGELFFGEGSRLTVL.